This T cell receptor (beta chain) was sequenced during a study of molecular identifiers for immune sequencing clone quantification (dated by TCRdb to the late 2010s). About the investigation overall: For a replicate experiment, RNA from around 20,000 or 100,000 naive CD8 T cells was divided into five aliquots, of which four were sequenced. This methods study used CD8 T cells to benchmark TCR RNA copy counting and molecular-identifier clustering-based TCR repertoire sequencing (MIDCIRS). Overall study results and their limits: When barcode sub-clustering was left out, chimeric consensus sequences inflated TCR diversity, with chimeras reaching as high as 47%. In CMV-specific effector cells, clones with more than 20 RNA copies contained over 98% of molecules, whereas in naive cells such clones contained under 1% of molecules. Modeling estimated about 2.8 recovered TCR RNA copies per cell, compared with about ten by digital PCR, which implies roughly 27% capture efficiency. The sizes of highly expanded clones could end up underestimated when identical TCR molecules share a barcode. Spiked-in Jurkat TCR RNA (approximately 10 copies' worth), which is not part of the donor repertoire, was contained in the naive libraries. Spiked-in Jurkat TCR RNA equal to a single cell's worth was reported to be detectable even within 1,100,000 naive CD8 T cells.

CDR1 and CDR2, per the germline V gene (reference sequence), are GTSNPN and SVGIG. V lost 0 bases and J lost 11 bases; the stretch between them is 16 bases long. Reading from cysteine to phenylalanine, the CDR3 counts 13 amino acids. Left in the record is the CDR3 DNA by itself, 39 bases read in frame from the first base. Libraries were constructed by PCR. Data came from a NextSeq 500. Bulk TCR libraries were made following a previously described method, with the TCR primers given in Table S5. Purification of total RNA was performed with the Qiagen AllPrep DNA/RNA kit. Before analysis, reads from multiple sequencing runs of the same library were pooled. From the authors' description of their analysis: Reads were retained only if the reads had an exact TCR constant sequence, and the retained reads were trimmed to 150 nt and grouped according to their 12-nt molecular barcodes. Reads within each barcode group were sub-clustered using a 15% Levenshtein threshold, and quality-weighted consensus sequences were constructed for each RNA molecule. Non-functional sequences were discarded, and so were lower-count sequences lying one edit away from another sequence. On the basis of fitting two negative binomial distributions, barcode sub-clusters with fewer than 20% of the maximum read count were discarded. TCRdb handled the public reads itself, with Q25 trimming in fastp and clone calling in MiXCR, and kept productive beta chains. Each CDR3 protein appears once, grouped with its most common genes and DNA. TCRdb, not the authors, supplied the V and J calls. The sample table shows over 550,000 distinct CDR3 sequences, and roughly 25% are seen once. Of the sample, 0.78% falls within the top ten clones.

Note on this clonotype: It has no known antigen specificity. Base quality data are lacking; no much larger clone is found one base away.

Naive CD8 T cell libraries were made from about 20,000 to 1,000,000 sorted cells using 10%, 30% or 50% of purified RNA. Naive CD8 T cells were FACS-sorted as CD8+CD4-CCR7+CD45RA+ on a BD FACSAria II into RLT Plus buffer. To test detection sensitivity, Jurkat RNA equal to approximately 10 TCR copies was added to samples of 20,000-1,000,000 naive CD8 T cells. Enrichment of CD8 T cells was performed with RosetteSep CD8+ T Cell Enrichment Cocktail and Ficoll-Paque, after which ACK red cell lysis was carried out. The chain joins TRBV30 to TRBJ1-1, and possibly TRBD1, on 6 matching bases. The receptor comes from a human donor in good health. Some libraries in this study had Jurkat cell RNA spiked in. The source material was naive CD8+ T cells from blood, with Jurkat cell RNA spiked in. This specimen's cell subset or site label, interpreted: FACS-sorted CD8+CD4-CCR7+CD45RA+ naive T cells. For the CDR3, the sequence is CAWSVRRGDFAFF. Read as DNA, the sequence is TGTGCCTGGAGTGTACGTAGGGGGGATTTTGCTTTCTTT.